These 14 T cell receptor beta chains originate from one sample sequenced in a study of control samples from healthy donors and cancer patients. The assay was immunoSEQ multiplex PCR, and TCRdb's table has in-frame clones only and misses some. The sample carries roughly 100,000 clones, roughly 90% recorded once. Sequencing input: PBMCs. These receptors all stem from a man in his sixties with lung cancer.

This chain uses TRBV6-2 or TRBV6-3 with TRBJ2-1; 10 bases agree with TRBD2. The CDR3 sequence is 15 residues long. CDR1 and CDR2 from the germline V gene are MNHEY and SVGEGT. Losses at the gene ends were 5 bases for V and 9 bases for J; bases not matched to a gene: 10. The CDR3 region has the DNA TGTGCCAGCAGTCACGAGCGGGGGGGCCGGAGTGAGCAGTTCTTC. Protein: CASSHERGGRSEQFF.

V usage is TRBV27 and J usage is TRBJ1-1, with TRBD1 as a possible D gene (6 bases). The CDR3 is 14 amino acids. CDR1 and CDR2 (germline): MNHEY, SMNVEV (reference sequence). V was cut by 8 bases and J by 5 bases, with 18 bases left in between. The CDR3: CASGTLQGRTEAFF. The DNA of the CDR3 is TGTGCCAGCGGGACCCTGCAGGGGAGGACTGAAGCTTTCTTT.

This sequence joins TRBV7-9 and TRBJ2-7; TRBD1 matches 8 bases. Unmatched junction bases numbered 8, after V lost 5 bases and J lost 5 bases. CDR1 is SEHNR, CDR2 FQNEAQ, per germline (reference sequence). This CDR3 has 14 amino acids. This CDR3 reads CASSPGQGFDEQYV. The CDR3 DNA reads TGTGCCAGCAGCCCCGGACAGGGTTTCGACGAGCAGTACGTC.

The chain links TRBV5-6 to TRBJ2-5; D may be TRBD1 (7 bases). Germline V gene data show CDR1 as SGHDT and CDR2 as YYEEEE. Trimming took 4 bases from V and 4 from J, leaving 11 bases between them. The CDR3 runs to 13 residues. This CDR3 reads CASSPRGVETQYF. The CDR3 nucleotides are TGTGCCAGCAGCCCCAGGGGGGTAGAGACCCAGTACTTC.

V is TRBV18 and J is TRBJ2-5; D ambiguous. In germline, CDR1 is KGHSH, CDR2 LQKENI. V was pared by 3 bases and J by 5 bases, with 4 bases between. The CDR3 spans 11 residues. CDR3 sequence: CASSPLETQYF. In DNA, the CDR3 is TGTGCCAGCTCACCTTTGGAGACCCAGTACTTC.

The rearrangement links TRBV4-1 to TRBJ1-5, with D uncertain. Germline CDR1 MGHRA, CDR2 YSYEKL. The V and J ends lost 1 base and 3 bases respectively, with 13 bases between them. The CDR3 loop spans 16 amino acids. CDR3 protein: CASSQVAGLLNQPQHF. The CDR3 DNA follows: TGCGCCAGCAGCCAAGTCGCCGGGCTGCTCAATCAGCCCCAGCATTTT.

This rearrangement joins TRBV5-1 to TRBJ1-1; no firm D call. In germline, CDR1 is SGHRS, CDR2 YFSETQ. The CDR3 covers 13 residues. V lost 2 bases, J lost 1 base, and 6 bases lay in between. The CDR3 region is CASSFRSNTEAFF. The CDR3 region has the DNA TGCGCCAGCAGCTTCCGATCGAACACTGAAGCTTTCTTT.

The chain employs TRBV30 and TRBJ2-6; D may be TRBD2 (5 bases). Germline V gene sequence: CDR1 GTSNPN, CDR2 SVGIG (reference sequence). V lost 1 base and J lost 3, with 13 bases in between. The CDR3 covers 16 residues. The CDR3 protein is CAWSEGRVSGANVLTF. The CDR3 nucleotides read TGTGCCTGGAGTGAAGGGAGAGTGAGTGGGGCCAACGTCCTGACTTTC.

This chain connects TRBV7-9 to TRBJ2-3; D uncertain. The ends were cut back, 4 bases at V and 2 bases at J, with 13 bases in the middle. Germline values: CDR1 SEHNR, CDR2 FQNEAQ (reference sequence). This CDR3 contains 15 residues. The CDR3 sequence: CASSSDGRDTDTQYF. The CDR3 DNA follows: TGTGCCAGCAGCTCGGACGGGCGAGACACAGATACGCAGTATTTT.

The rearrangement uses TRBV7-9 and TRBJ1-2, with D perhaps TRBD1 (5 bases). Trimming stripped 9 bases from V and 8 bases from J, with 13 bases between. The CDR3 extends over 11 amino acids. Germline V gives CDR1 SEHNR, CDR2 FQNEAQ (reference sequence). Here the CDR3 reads CASAIEGGYTF. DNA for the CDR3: TGTGCCAGTGCGATTGAGGGGGGCTACACCTTC.

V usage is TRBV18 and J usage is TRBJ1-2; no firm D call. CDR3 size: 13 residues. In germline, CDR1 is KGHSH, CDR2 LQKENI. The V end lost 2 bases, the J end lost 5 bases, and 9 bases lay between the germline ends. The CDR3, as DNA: TGTGCCAGCTCACCAGACGCAGGATATGGCTACACCTTC. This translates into CASSPDAGYGYTF.

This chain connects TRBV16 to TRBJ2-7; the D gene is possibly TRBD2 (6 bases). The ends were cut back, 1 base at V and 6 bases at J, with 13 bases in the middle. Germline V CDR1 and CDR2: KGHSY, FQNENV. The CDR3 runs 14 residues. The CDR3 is CASSQYYAGREQYF. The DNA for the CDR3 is TGTGCCAGCAGCCAATACTATGCGGGGCGCGAGCAGTACTTC. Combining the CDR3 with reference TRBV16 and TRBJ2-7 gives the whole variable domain GEEVAQTPKHLVRGEGQKAKLYCAPIKGHSYVFWYQQVLKNEFKFLISFQNENVFDETGMPKERFSAKCLPNSPCSLEIQATKLEDSAVYFCASSQYYAGREQYFGPGTRLTVT.

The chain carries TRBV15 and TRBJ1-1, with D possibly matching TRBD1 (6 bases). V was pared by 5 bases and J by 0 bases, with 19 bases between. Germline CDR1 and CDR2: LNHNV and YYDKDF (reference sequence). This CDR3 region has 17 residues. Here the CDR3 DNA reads TGTGCCACCAGCGTAGGGGGGAGGGCTTACATGAACACTGAAGCTTTCTTT. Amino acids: CATSVGGRAYMNTEAFF.

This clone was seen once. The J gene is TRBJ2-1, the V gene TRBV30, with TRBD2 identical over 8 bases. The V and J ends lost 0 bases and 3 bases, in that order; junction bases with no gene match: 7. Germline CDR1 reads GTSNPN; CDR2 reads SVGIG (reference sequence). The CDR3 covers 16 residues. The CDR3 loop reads CAWSVPAGVSYNEQFF. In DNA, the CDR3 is TGTGCCTGGAGTGTCCCAGCGGGGGTGAGCTACAATGAGCAGTTCTTC. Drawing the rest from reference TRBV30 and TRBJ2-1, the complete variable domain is SQTIHQWPATLVQPVGSPLSLECTVEGTSNPNLYWYRQAAGRGLQLLFYSVGIGQISSEVPQNLSASRPQDRQFILSSKKLLLSDSGFYLCAWSVPAGVSYNEQFFGPGTRLTVL.